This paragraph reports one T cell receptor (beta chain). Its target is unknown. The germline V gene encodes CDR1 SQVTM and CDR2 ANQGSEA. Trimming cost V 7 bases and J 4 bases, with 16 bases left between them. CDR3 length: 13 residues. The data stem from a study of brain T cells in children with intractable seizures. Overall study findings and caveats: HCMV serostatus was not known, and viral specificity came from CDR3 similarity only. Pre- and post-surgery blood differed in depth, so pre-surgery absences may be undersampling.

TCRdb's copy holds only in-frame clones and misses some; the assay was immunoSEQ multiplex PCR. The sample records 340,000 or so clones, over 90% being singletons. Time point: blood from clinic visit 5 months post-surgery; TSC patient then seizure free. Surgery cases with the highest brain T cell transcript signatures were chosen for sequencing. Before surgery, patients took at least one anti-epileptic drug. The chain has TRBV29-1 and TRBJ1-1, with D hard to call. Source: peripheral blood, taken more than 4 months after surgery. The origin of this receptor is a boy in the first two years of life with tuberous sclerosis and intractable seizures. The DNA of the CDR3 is TGCAGCGCCCCCAGACAAGGTGGCACTGAAGCTTTCTTT. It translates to CSAPRQGGTEAFF.